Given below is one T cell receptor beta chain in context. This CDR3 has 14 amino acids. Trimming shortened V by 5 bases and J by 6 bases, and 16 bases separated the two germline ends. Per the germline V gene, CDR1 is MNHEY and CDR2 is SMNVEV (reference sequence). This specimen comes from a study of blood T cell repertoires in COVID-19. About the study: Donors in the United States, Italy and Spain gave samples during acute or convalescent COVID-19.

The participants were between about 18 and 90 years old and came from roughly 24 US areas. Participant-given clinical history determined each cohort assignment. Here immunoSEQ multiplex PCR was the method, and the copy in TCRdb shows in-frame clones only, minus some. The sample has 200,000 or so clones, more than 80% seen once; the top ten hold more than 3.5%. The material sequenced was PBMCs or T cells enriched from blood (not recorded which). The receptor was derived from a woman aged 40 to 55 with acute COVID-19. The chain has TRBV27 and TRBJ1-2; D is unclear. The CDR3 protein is CASSPFTRQDGYTF. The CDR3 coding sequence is TGTGCCAGCAGTCCCTTCACCCGGCAGGATGGCTACACCTTC.